The clone carrying this T cell receptor beta chain has only a few counts. Its antigen is as yet unknown. To make TCR beta libraries, researchers used iRepertoire HTBI primers and Arm-PCR of CDR3 regions. TCRdb used MiXCR to reprocess the multiplex PCR reads, holding one entry per CDR3 protein. The table has about 620,000 distinct CDR3 sequences, around 15% seen once. This entry comes from a study of regulatory T cells in long-lasting Graves disease. The wider study: The antithyroid drugs taken by newly diagnosed Graves' patients had been used for under 3 months.

This CDR3 is 15 amino acids long. V was shortened by 1 base and J by 6 bases, with 13 bases between the two germline ends. Germline V gene lookup returns CDR1 SGHAT and CDR2 FQNNGV. The time point here: newly diagnosed GD, antithyroid drugs for less than 3 months. Making the TCR library involved RNA that had been extracted from PBMCs. Points from the study as a whole: Reduced TCR diversity was observed in persistent Graves' patients versus newly diagnosed patients.

This sample was shared with a second study, whose subject was T cells in Graves' hyperthyroidism and ophthalmopathy. From that report: With a median lead of around 6.7 months before onset, the model predicted ophthalmopathy.

This TCR was sampled from a woman aged 30 to 39 with Graves disease. The V call is TRBV11-2, the J call TRBJ1-5; tentative D call: TRBD1 (5 bases). Sequencing used peripheral blood mononuclear cells (PBMCs), obtained at new diagnosis, from a patient treated with antithyroid drugs. CDR3 sequence: CASSLVGGYSQPQHF. In nucleotides, the CDR3 is TGTGCCAGCAGCTTAGTGGGGGGTTACAGTCAGCCCCAGCATTTT.